Shown below are 20 T cell receptor beta chains from a single sample sequenced in a study of graft-versus-host responses after intestinal transplantation. Clones were sequenced by immunoSEQ multiplex PCR, and TCRdb holds only the in-frame ones, with some missing. The sample has tens of thousands of clones, approximately 84% seen once; the top ten hold approximately 0.46%. The antigens these receptors bind are not known. Source: unstimulated CD4+ T cells sorted from spleen or lymph node cells, taken before transplant. These receptors were collected from a human donor who was the organ donor for an intestinal transplant.

V gene TRBV11-3 combines with J gene TRBJ2-7; D may be TRBD2 (5 bases). Germline V gives CDR1 SGHNT, CDR2 YENEEA. The germline V and J ends were trimmed by 3 bases and 2 bases, with 8 bases remaining between them. The CDR3 loop spans 13 amino acids. The CDR3 sequence: CASSFGETYEQYF. DNA for the CDR3: TGTGCCAGCAGCTTCGGGGAAACCTACGAGCAGTACTTC.

This clone was detected a few times. The V gene is TRBV6-5, the J gene TRBJ2-7; 8 positions agree with TRBD2. V was clipped by 8 bases and J by 3 bases; unmatched bases: 9. Germline CDR1 reads MNHEY; CDR2 reads SVGAGI. This CDR3 spans 14 amino acids. As DNA, the CDR3 is TGTGCCAGCCAAGGAGAGCGGGGGCTCTACGAGCAGTACTTC. This sequence encodes CASQGERGLYEQYF.

The sample holds a few counts of this clone. The J gene is TRBJ2-1, the V gene TRBV19; the match to TRBD2 covers 8 bases. Trimming removed 7 bases from V and 2 bases from J; junction bases left unmatched: 1. CDR3 length: 13 residues. Germline loops: CDR1 LNHDA, CDR2 SQIVND (reference sequence). Here the CDR3 reads CASTGRAYNEQFF. In DNA form, the CDR3 reads TGTGCCAGTACCGGGAGGGCCTACAATGAGCAGTTCTTC.

This clone was seen a few times. The chain has TRBV6-5 and TRBJ1-5; D remains unclear. There are 15 residues in the CDR3. V dropped 0 bases and J dropped 0 bases, with 6 bases sitting between them. CDR1 is MNHEY and CDR2 is SVGAGI in the germline V gene. In nucleotides, the CDR3 is TGTGCCAGCAGTTACTCAGGGAATAGCAATCAGCCCCAGCATTTT. This sequence encodes CASSYSGNSNQPQHF.

The V gene is TRBV12-5, the J gene TRBJ2-2; 10 positions agree with TRBD2. The trim removed 1 base at V and 6 bases at J, leaving 5 bases unmatched. CDR1 and CDR2 from the germline V gene are LGHNT and FRNRAP. There are 16 residues in the CDR3. CDR3 coding DNA: TGTGCTAGTGGTTTGGGCGGGACTAGCGACGCCGGGGAGCTGTTTTTT. Its translation: CASGLGGTSDAGELFF.

This rearrangement joins TRBV29-1 to TRBJ2-5; 8 bases line up with TRBD2. This CDR3 is built from 14 residues. J lost 5 bases, V lost 4 bases, and 9 bases had no gene match. Looked up from germline, CDR1 is SQVTM and CDR2 is ANQGSEA. CDR3 sequence (DNA): TGCAGCGTTGCCTCAGCGGGGGTGGCGGAGACCCAGTACTTC. As protein: CSVASAGVAETQYF.

The rearrangement links TRBV6-5 to TRBJ2-1, with D maybe TRBD2 (6 bases). The CDR3 contains 16 residues. The V gene's germline CDR1 is MNHEY and CDR2 SVGAGI. With 2 bases removed from V and 6 bases from J, the gap between germline ends came to 17 bases. CDR3 protein: CASSYPGGAGFNEQFF. DNA of the CDR3: TGTGCCAGCAGTTACCCCGGAGGAGCGGGCTTCAATGAGCAGTTCTTC.

This clone was detected once. The chain uses TRBV19 and TRBJ2-7, with D unresolved. V was cut by 2 bases and J by 2 bases, with 7 bases left in between. The CDR3 spans 13 residues. The germline V gene has CDR1 LNHDA and CDR2 SQIVND (reference sequence). CDR3 DNA: TGTGCCAGTAGTATATCCCGCCCCTACGAGCAGTACTTC. Translation: CASSISRPYEQYF.

V is TRBV29-1 and J is TRBJ2-2, with 9 positions matching TRBD1. The CDR3 is 16 amino acids. Germline V gene sequence: CDR1 SQVTM, CDR2 ANQGSEA. V lost 4 bases to trimming and J lost 2 bases; unmatched junction nucleotides: 8. The CDR3 reads CSVGPLQGANTGELFF. CDR3 bases: TGCAGCGTTGGCCCCTTACAGGGGGCTAACACCGGGGAGCTGTTTTTT.

In regard to this clone: The sample holds other DNA sequences that translate to the same CDR3. The chain links TRBV20-1 to TRBJ1-1; no firm D call. CDR1 is DFQATT, CDR2 SNEGSKA, per germline (reference sequence). CDR3 size: 11 residues. V lost 3 bases and J lost 2, with 4 bases in between. CDR3: CSARLNTEAFF. CDR3 DNA sequence: TGCAGTGCTAGGCTCAACACTGAAGCTTTCTTT.

The CDR3 DNA follows: TGTGCCAGCGGTTGGACTAGCGGTCGGGTCTACAATGAGCAGTTCTTC. Protein product: CASGWTSGRVYNEQFF. This chain connects TRBV5-6 to TRBJ2-1; 10 positions agree with TRBD2. Trimming removed 7 bases from V and 3 bases from J; junction bases left unmatched: 10. The CDR3 spans 16 residues. The germline CDR1 and CDR2 sequences are SGHDT and YYEEEE.

The chain couples TRBV19 to TRBJ2-1, with TRBD2 matching over 7 bases. There are 17 residues in the CDR3. V gave up 2 bases and J gave up 7 bases; unmatched junction bases: 14. Germline lookup yields CDR1 LNHDA and CDR2 SQIVND (reference sequence). CDR3 amino acids: CASSIKKWEGMVNEQFF. CDR3 DNA sequence: TGTGCCAGTAGTATAAAAAAGTGGGAGGGCATGGTAAATGAGCAGTTCTTC.

This chain connects TRBV5-1 to TRBJ1-1, with D unclear. Germline V gene lookup returns CDR1 SGHRS and CDR2 YFSETQ. V lost 5 bases and J 2 bases, leaving 7 bases between the germline ends. The CDR3 spans 12 residues. This CDR3 is CASRELNTEAFF. The CDR3 DNA reads as TGCGCCAGCAGAGAGCTCAACACTGAAGCTTTCTTT.

The CDR3 DNA follows: TGCGCCAGCAGCCAAGATACGGGCCAGGCGAGCGGGGGGGAGTCTGGGGCCAACGTCCTGACTTTC. As protein: CASSQDTGQASGGESGANVLTF. The chain links TRBV4-1 to TRBJ2-6; TRBD2 agrees at 10 bases. This CDR3 has 22 amino acids. Germline V gene data show CDR1 as MGHRA and CDR2 as YSYEKL. The ends lost 0 bases at V and 1 base at J; junction bases unmatched: 15.

The chain is built from TRBV6-5 and TRBJ2-1; TRBD1 matches 7 bases. The ends lost 5 bases at V and 2 bases at J; junction bases unmatched: 6. This CDR3 has 15 amino acids. Looked up from germline, CDR1 is MNHEY and CDR2 is SVGAGI. CDR3 DNA: TGTGCCAGCAGTGCAACAGGGGTTACCTACAATGAGCAGTTCTTC. This translates into CASSATGVTYNEQFF.

The CDR3 reads CASSLLETDTQYF. The CDR3 DNA reads TGTGCCAGCAGTTTACTAGAGACAGATACGCAGTATTTT. The chain carries TRBV27 and TRBJ2-3; D gene unclear. V gave up 2 bases and J gave up 3 bases, with 6 bases separating them. CDR3 length: 13 residues. Germline V gives CDR1 MNHEY, CDR2 SMNVEV (reference sequence).

On this clone itself: The junction departs from the called germline gene at one end, perhaps through a read error. The chain recombines TRBV18 with TRBJ2-2; D is possibly TRBD1 (6 bases). The CDR3 totals 13 residues. The germline V gene encodes CDR1 KGHSH and CDR2 LQKENI. The CDR3 sequence: CASSPQGSGELFF. As DNA, the CDR3 is TGTGCCAGCTCCCCACAGGGAAGCGGGGAGCTGTTTTTT.

V gene TRBV5-4 combines with J gene TRBJ2-3; 14 bases align to TRBD2. The CDR3 runs to 20 residues. In germline, CDR1 is SGHNT, CDR2 YYREEE (reference sequence). V lost 4 bases, J lost 3 bases, and 16 bases stayed unmatched. The CDR3 DNA sequence: TGTGCCAGCAGCAGGGGACCCGGGACTAGCGGGAGAGAAGGGACAGATACGCAGTATTTT. Encoded protein: CASSRGPGTSGREGTDTQYF.

This chain uses TRBV27 with TRBJ2-7; D is possibly TRBD2 (6 bases). Trimming stripped 2 bases from V and 1 base from J, with 12 bases between. The CDR3 is made up of 15 amino acids. Germline-derived CDR1 and CDR2 are MNHEY and SMNVEV (reference sequence). The CDR3 is CASSLVGGGSYEQYF. The CDR3 DNA is TGTGCCAGCAGTTTAGTGGGGGGTGGGTCCTACGAGCAGTACTTC.

The rearrangement links TRBV6-1 to TRBJ2-7, with 8 bases fitting TRBD1. Germline values: CDR1 MNHNS, CDR2 SASEGT. V trimming: 6 bases; J trimming: 2 bases; junction bases outside the gene matches: 6. There are 14 residues in the CDR3. The CDR3 DNA is TGTGCCAGCAGCCGGGGGACAGGCCCCTACGAGCAGTACTTC. It encodes CASSRGTGPYEQYF.